The present T cell receptor beta chain was sequenced within a study of blood T cell repertoires in COVID-19. Study background: Samples came from the United States, Italy and Spain, spanning acute and convalescent COVID-19.

Participants in the exposed group had met a COVID-19 case in the 2 weeks before joining the study. As originally analysed: Amplification of reference gene primers provided the estimated nucleated cell counts. Using immunoSEQ multiplex PCR, the repertoire was profiled, and TCRdb retains in-frame clones only, with some absent. V, J and clone size are those of that table, while D and trimming were read from the DNA. Seen here are 350,000 to 450,000 clones, roughly nine tenths observed once, and the top ten hold about 0.9%. The CDR3 loop spans 14 amino acids. Germline loops: CDR1 LGHDT, CDR2 YNNKEL (reference sequence). The V gene lost 0 bases and the J gene lost 5 bases, with 10 bases spanning the gap.

The sample comprised PBMCs or T cells enriched from blood (not recorded which). This rearrangement joins TRBV3-1 (or the pseudogene TRBV3-2) to TRBJ1-2; possibly TRBD1 for D (6 bases). This TCR was recovered from a woman in her thirties or forties who had been exposed to COVID-19. For the CDR3, the DNA is TGTGCCAGCAGCCAAGAGGGGACACTTTATGGCTACACCTTC. Protein product: CASSQEGTLYGYTF.